This record looks at one T cell receptor beta chain sequence and its context. The entry originates in a study of blood T cell repertoires in COVID-19. As originally analysed: Nucleated cell counts were estimated from reference gene primer amplification. TCRdb keeps only in-frame clones here, not all; method: immunoSEQ multiplex PCR. The V and J calls and clone size come from that table; D and trimming were worked out from the DNA. The table has about 280,000 clones, roughly 80% seen once. Participants, 18 to 89 years old, spanned approximately 25 US areas. Assignments of participants to cohorts depended upon their own reported clinical history. A COVID-19 case was met by exposed participants within 2 weeks before study entry. Between the trimmed V and J ends, which lost 3 bases and 7 bases, there was a span of 22 bases. Germline CDR1 LGHNT, CDR2 FRNRAP. The CDR3 runs 17 residues.

Source material: PBMCs or T cells enriched from blood (not recorded which). The chain recombines TRBV12-5 with TRBJ2-1; a possible D gene is TRBD1 (6 bases). The TCR was taken from a man between 35 and 55 years old who had been exposed to COVID-19. This CDR3 reads CASGLFSRGSQENEQFF. In DNA form, the CDR3 reads TGTGCTAGTGGTTTATTCTCGAGGGGGTCCCAAGAAAATGAGCAGTTCTTC.